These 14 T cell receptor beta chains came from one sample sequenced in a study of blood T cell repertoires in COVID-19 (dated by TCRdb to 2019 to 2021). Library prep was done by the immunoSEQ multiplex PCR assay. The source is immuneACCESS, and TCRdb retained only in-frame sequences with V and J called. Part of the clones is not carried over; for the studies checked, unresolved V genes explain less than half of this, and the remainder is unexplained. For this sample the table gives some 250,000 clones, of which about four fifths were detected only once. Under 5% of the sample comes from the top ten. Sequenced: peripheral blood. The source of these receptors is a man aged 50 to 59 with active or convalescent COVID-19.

The CDR3 sequence is CASSGASGAAYNEQFF. The CDR3 DNA sequence: TGTGCCAGCAGTGGGGCTAGCGGGGCAGCCTACAATGAGCAGTTCTTC. V and J are TRBV2 and TRBJ2-1; 9 bases are a match to TRBD2. With 4 bases clipped from V and 2 bases from J, the junction kept 6 bases outside the gene matches. The CDR3 runs 16 residues. Germline loops: CDR1 SNHLY, CDR2 FYNNEI.

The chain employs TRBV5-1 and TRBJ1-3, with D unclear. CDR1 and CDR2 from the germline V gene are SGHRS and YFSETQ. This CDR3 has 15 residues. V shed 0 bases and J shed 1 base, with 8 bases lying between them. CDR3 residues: CASSLGGSSGNTIYF. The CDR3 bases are TGCGCCAGCAGCTTGGGAGGGAGTTCTGGAAACACCATATATTTT.

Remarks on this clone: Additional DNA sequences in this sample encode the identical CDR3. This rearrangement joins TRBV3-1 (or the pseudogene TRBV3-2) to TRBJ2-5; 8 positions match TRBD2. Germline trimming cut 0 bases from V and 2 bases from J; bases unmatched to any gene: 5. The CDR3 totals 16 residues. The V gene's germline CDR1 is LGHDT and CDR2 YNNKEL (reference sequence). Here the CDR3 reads CASSQDLAGGQETQYF. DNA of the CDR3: TGTGCCAGCAGCCAAGATCTGGCGGGGGGACAAGAGACCCAGTACTTC.

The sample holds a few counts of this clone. The CDR3 bases are TGTGCCAGCTCGGTGTACGGGACACCCGGTGGCTACACCTTC. This sequence encodes CASSVYGTPGGYTF. The V and J genes are TRBV18 and TRBJ1-2, with D tentatively TRBD1 (6 bases). V lost 6 bases to trimming and J lost 7 bases, with 18 bases between them. The CDR3 has 14 amino acids. Germline V gives CDR1 KGHSH, CDR2 LQKENI.

The CDR3: CASSPPGLAGVETQYF. CDR3 in DNA: TGTGCCAGCAGCCCTCCGGGACTAGCGGGGGTAGAGACCCAGTACTTC. This chain joins TRBV14 and TRBJ2-5; 14 bases fit TRBD2. CDR3 length: 16 amino acids. Losses at the gene ends were 4 bases for V and 4 bases for J; bases not matched to a gene: 5. From germline, CDR1 is SGHDN and CDR2 FVKESK.

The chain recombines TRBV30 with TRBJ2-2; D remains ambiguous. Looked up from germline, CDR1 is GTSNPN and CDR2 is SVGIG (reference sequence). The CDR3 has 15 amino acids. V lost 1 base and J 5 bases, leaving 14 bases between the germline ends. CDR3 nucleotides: TGTGCCTGGAGTGCGAACCTTTGGGCTACCGGGGAGCTGTTTTTT. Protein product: CAWSANLWATGELFF.

The CDR3 protein is CASSPGQNPNYGYTF. As DNA, the CDR3 is TGTGCCAGCAGCCCGGGACAGAATCCAAACTATGGCTACACCTTC. This chain links TRBV11-2 with TRBJ1-2; 7 nucleotides align to TRBD1. This CDR3 has 15 amino acids. Germline V gene data show CDR1 as SGHAT and CDR2 as FQNNGV. The junction had 8 bases not matched to a gene; V was cut back by 5 bases and J by 2 bases.

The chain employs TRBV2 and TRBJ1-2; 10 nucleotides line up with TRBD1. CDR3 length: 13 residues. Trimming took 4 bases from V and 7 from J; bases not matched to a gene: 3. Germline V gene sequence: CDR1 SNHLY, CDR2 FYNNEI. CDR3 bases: TGTGCCAGCAGTGTAGGACAGGGGGGTGGCTACACCTTC. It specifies CASSVGQGGGYTF.

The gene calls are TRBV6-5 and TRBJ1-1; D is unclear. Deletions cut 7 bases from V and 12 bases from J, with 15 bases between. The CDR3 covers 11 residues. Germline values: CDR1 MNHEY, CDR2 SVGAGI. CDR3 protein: CASTHSGFTFF. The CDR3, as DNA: TGTGCCAGCACCCATTCGGGATTCACTTTCTTT.

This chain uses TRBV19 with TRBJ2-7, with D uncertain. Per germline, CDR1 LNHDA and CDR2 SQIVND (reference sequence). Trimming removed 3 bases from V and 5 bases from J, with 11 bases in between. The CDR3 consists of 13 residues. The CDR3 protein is CASSIAEVDEQYF. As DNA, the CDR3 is TGTGCCAGTAGTATCGCAGAGGTAGACGAGCAGTACTTC.

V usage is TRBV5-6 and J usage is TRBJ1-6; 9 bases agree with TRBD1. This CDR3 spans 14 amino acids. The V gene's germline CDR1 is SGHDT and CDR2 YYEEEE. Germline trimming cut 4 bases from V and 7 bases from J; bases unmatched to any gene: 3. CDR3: CASSRDRANSPLHF. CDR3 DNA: TGTGCCAGCAGCCGGGACAGGGCCAATTCACCCCTCCACTTT.

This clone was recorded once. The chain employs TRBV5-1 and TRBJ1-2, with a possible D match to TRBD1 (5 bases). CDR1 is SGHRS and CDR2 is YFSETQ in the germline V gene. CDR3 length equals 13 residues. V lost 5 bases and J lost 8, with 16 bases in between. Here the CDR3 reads CASSSGLPWGYTF. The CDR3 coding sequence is TGCGCCAGCAGTTCGGGACTCCCCTGGGGCTACACCTTC.

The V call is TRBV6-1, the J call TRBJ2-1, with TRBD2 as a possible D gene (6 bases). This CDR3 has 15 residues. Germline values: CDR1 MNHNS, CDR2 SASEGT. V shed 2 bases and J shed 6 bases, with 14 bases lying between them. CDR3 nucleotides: TGTGCCAGCAGTGAACGGGCGGGGTCCCTCAATGAGCAGTTCTTC. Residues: CASSERAGSLNEQFF.

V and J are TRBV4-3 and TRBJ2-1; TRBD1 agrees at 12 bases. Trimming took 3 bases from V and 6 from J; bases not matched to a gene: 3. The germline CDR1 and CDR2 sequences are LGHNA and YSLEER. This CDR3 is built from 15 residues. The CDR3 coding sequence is TGCGCCAGCAGCCAGGGACAGGGGGCTCTCAATGAGCAGTTCTTC. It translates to CASSQGQGALNEQFF.